This T cell receptor (beta chain) was observed in a study of technical replicates of blood from a few donors. Clones were sequenced by immunoSEQ multiplex PCR, and TCRdb holds only the in-frame ones, with some missing. The sample holds around 100,000 clones, over 90% seen once. The CDR3 is made up of 14 amino acids. With 10 bases clipped from V and 4 bases from J, the junction kept 9 bases outside the gene matches. Germline V lookup: CDR1 MNHEY, CDR2 SVGAGI. This clonotype was obtained from a human donor in good health. Sample: T cells isolated from PBMCs. V gene TRBV6-5 combines with J gene TRBJ2-1, with 8 bases fitting TRBD2. CDR3 protein: CAIHAGGQYNEQFF. DNA of the CDR3: TGTGCCATCCATGCGGGGGGCCAGTACAATGAGCAGTTCTTC.